The 12 T cell receptor beta chains below all came from one sample that was sequenced in a study of CD8 T cells in ankylosing spondylitis. Study findings and constraints: It appeared that ankylosing spondylitis blood was characterized by a TCR beta motif of 8 or 9 highly homologous variants.

What these receptors recognize is not known. In TCRdb, the 5' RACE reads were re-called with MiXCR into one record per CDR3 protein. The sample lists 500,000 or so distinct CDR3 sequences, under 5.5% occurring once. The specimen sequenced was blood, either unsorted or a sorted T cell fraction (not recorded which). The receptors derive from a male donor with ankylosing spondylitis.

This clonotype came up many times. For the CDR3, the DNA is TGCAGTGCGCCGTTTAGCGGGGGGATCACAGATACGCAGTATTTT. Translating gives CSAPFSGGITDTQYF. The V call is TRBV20-1, the J call TRBJ2-3; 10 bases align to TRBD2. Trimming removed 6 bases from V and 2 bases from J; junction bases left unmatched: 8. Looked up from germline, CDR1 is DFQATT and CDR2 is SNEGSKA (reference sequence). This CDR3 spans 15 amino acids.

Written as DNA, the CDR3 is TGTGCCACCAGCCAGACGTTGACGACAGATACGCAGTATTTT. This encodes CATSQTLTTDTQYF. The rearrangement joins TRBV15 to TRBJ2-3; no firm D call. Trimming stripped 5 bases from V and 3 bases from J, with 12 bases between. Germline V gene lookup returns CDR1 LNHNV and CDR2 YYDKDF (reference sequence). The CDR3 spans 14 residues.

This clonotype was recorded many times. V usage is TRBV20-1 and J usage is TRBJ2-2; 7 bases fit TRBD2. The CDR3 sequence is 13 residues long. Germline V gene sequence: CDR1 DFQATT, CDR2 SNEGSKA (reference sequence). With 5 bases clipped from V and 5 bases from J, the junction kept 5 bases outside the gene matches. CDR3 loop: CSAGGRGTGELFF. CDR3 DNA sequence: TGCAGTGCTGGCGGGAGAGGGACCGGGGAGCTGTTTTTT.

In this sample, this clonotype turned up a few times. CDR3 sequence reads: CASGYERTDTQYF. The CDR3 bases are TGTGCCAGCGGATATGAGCGCACAGATACGCAGTATTTT. This chain joins TRBV7-2 and TRBJ2-3; D is uncertain. Germline V gives CDR1 SGHTA, CDR2 FQGNSA. The CDR3 is 13 amino acids. V was cut by 8 bases and J by 1 base, with 10 bases left in between.

This clonotype was counted ten times or more. The chain has TRBV2 and TRBJ1-2; no clear D gene. The V end was cut by 7 bases, the J end by 4 bases, with 10 bases between. Germline assignment: CDR1 SNHLY and CDR2 FYNNEI. There are 12 residues in the CDR3. CDR3 protein: CASKIRFYGYTF. In DNA form, the CDR3 reads TGTGCCAGCAAGATACGCTTCTATGGCTACACCTTC.

The sample holds many counts of this clonotype. The rearrangement links TRBV9 to TRBJ1-1; TRBD1 matches at 7 bases. J lost 5 bases, V lost 4 bases, and 11 bases had no gene match. Germline V gene lookup returns CDR1 SGDLS and CDR2 YYNGEE. The CDR3 contains 15 residues. CDR3 sequence reads: CASSLRGRGGTEAFF. The CDR3, as DNA: TGTGCCAGCAGCCTAAGGGGCAGGGGGGGAACTGAAGCTTTCTTT.

This CDR3 reads CASSSLLTLTDTQYF. CDR3 nucleotides: TGTGCCAGCAGTTCCCTTCTTACCCTCACAGATACGCAGTATTTT. This chain connects TRBV27 to TRBJ2-3, with unresolved D. The CDR3 length is 15 residues. Germline V CDR1 and CDR2: MNHEY, SMNVEV (reference sequence). Between the trimmed V and J ends, which lost 4 bases and 2 bases, there was a span of 13 bases.

In its sample, this clonotype was seen many times. For the CDR3, the DNA is TGTGCCAGCAGCTTCCAGGGTCTGGGCACAGATACGCAGTATTTT. This translates into CASSFQGLGTDTQYF. The chain links TRBV11-2 to TRBJ2-3, with D tentatively TRBD1 (5 bases). V was shortened by 3 bases and J by 1 base, with 11 bases between the two germline ends. The germline V gene has CDR1 SGHAT and CDR2 FQNNGV. The CDR3 is 15 amino acids.

This clonotype occurred many times. This rearrangement joins TRBV6-1 to TRBJ2-1, with 15 bases identical to TRBD2. The length of the CDR3 is 18 residues. V trimming: 5 bases; J trimming: 3 bases; junction bases outside the gene matches: 8. Germline V gene lookup returns CDR1 MNHNS and CDR2 SASEGT. Here the CDR3 reads CASSRVPGLAGGYNEQFF. DNA for the CDR3: TGTGCCAGCAGTCGGGTCCCGGGACTAGCGGGAGGCTACAATGAGCAGTTCTTC.

Ten or more counts support this clonotype. The chain couples TRBV29-1 to TRBJ1-6; no firm D call. The CDR3 loop spans 13 amino acids. V lost 6 bases to trimming and J lost 2 bases, with 8 bases between them. Germline V gives CDR1 SQVTM, CDR2 ANQGSEA. The CDR3 nucleotides are TGCAGCGTCCAAACGACCTATAATTCACCCCTCCACTTT. It yields the protein CSVQTTYNSPLHF.

This sequence joins TRBV29-1 and TRBJ2-4; 7 nucleotides line up with TRBD2. Trimming cost V 7 bases and J 1 base; bases outside gene matches: 7. The CDR3 spans 14 residues. Germline V gene sequence: CDR1 SQVTM, CDR2 ANQGSEA. In DNA form, the CDR3 reads TGCAGCGCGGGAGGTCATCTTGCCAAAAACATTCAGTACTTC. This sequence encodes CSAGGHLAKNIQYF.

The sample holds a few counts of this clonotype. The chain uses TRBV6-5 and TRBJ2-7; 10 bases agree with TRBD2. Germline V gives CDR1 MNHEY, CDR2 SVGAGI. V lost 2 bases to trimming and J lost 2 bases; unmatched junction nucleotides: 3. The CDR3 length is 15 residues. The CDR3 spells CASSYLTSGTYEQYF. In DNA form, the CDR3 reads TGTGCCAGCAGTTACCTTACTAGCGGGACCTACGAGCAGTACTTC.